This TCR beta chain stems from a study of beta chain features in type 1 diabetes (dated by TCRdb to the late 2010s). Regarding the research as a whole: Mean age, gender distribution, total cell number and subset yield did not differ between patients and healthy donors. A total of roughly 100 million sorted cells were examined across all samples, and a strong correlation was observed between cell number per subset and RNA yield. Naive and central memory subsets were obtained from all 28 donors, but regulatory and stem cell-like memory subsets were isolated from only 8 patients and about eight healthy donors. The study compared TCRB repertoires of sorted circulating CD4+ T cell subsets between recently diagnosed type 1 diabetes patients and matched healthy donors.

On this clone itself: No antigen is known for it. No quality values exist for individual bases; no much larger clone is one base distant.

V gives up 2 bases and J gives up 6 bases, and the segment between their germline ends measures 10 bases. The CDR3, from cysteine to phenylalanine, totals 14 residues. The DNA shown is the 42-base CDR3, in frame from base 1. CDR1 LNHDA and CDR2 SQIVND were looked up in the germline V gene (reference sequence). A single peripheral blood draw of roughly 0.11 L on average was collected from each donor into heparinised tubes. Using a panel that included CD45RO, CCR7, CD25, CD127, CD95 and CD27, naive, central memory, regulatory and stem cell-like memory CD4+ T cells were sorted on a BD FACSAria II. A purity above 98% was achieved for all sorted populations. PBMCs were isolated immediately by Lymphoprep density gradient centrifugation and stained directly without culture. So that batch effects would be minimized, each experiment stained and sorted samples in pairs, pairing one healthy donor with one patient.

All of the isolated RNA was reverse transcribed with the High Capacity cDNA Reverse Transcription Kit, so expressed TCRB transcripts were sequenced. Deep immunoSEQ sequencing was performed on naive, central memory and regulatory T cell samples, with an average of roughly 3.3 million total reads per sample. Sorted cells were lysed in RLT buffer, and RNA was extracted using DNase-treated RNeasy Micro or Mini kits according to cell number. To prevent cross-contamination, every cell subset was processed on its own, while patient and healthy donor samples were processed together. TCRB sequences were amplified from cDNA with the immunoSEQ multiplex PCR, producing 87-bp fragments spanning the CDR3 region. The amplicons were sequenced using the Illumina HiSeq platform. The source study handled its data this way. Synthetic template baselines were used to correct PCR bias computationally, reads within Hamming distance 2 were collapsed, and singletons that could not be merged were discarded. By aligning reads against IMGT, V, D and J genes, CDR3 length, and insertions or deletions at six rearrangement sites were assigned. Clonotype counts were normalized to sorted cell number within each subset before computing true diversity and Gini coefficients with the tcR R package. The overlap coefficient, calculated on TCRB nucleotide sequences, was used to quantify repertoire sharing. Out-of-frame TCRB sequences from naive cells were analyzed as a proxy for the pre-selection repertoire. Here the immuneACCESS table is served through TCRdb, limited to in-frame sequences with V and J called. Missing clones are a known gap in these copies; in checked studies unresolved V genes cover under half, and the rest lacks a known reason. V and J calls and clone size follow that table, whereas D and trimming were derived from the DNA. This sample comprises 810,000 or so clones, roughly 15% of them detected only once. The top ten clonotypes cover around 0.02% of the sample.

General conclusions and limits of the study: A moderate but significant shortening of TCRB CDR3 length was observed in type 1 diabetes patients in all four CD4+ subsets. HLA sub-analyses involved small numbers of individuals, so any influence of HLA type on TCRB rearrangement remained unresolved. Naive, central memory and regulatory TCRB repertoires appeared to be more alike among patients than among healthy donors. Because cDNA was sequenced instead of genomic DNA, activated cells with high expression could be over-represented, although the groups did not differ in activation or CD3 levels. At VDJ recombination sites, patients with type 1 diabetes made fewer insertions and deleted more nucleotides, a pattern implying thymic rearrangement abnormalities. PCR may preferentially amplify shorter templates, but because patient and control samples were amplified and corrected together, any resulting skew would affect both groups equally.

This receptor chain uses TRBV19 and TRBJ2-2; TRBD2 could be the D gene, as 5 bases match. The receptor was isolated from a woman aged 18-29 years in good health. The sequenced sample consisted of naive CD4+ T cells from blood. The label giving this sample's cell subset or site can be read as: true naive CD4+ T cells. CDR3 loop: CASSIRAGPGELFF. The sequenced DNA: TGTGCCAGTAGTATAAGGGCGGGCCCCGGGGAGCTGTTTTTT.